This T cell receptor beta chain was sequenced for a study of blood T cell repertoires in COVID-19. Overall study: The origin of the acute and convalescent COVID-19 samples was the United States, Italy and Spain. Sources were T cells, B-cell-depleted T cells, or PBMCs; the material itself was cDNA or gDNA.

This CDR3 contains 16 residues. Looked up from germline, CDR1 is SQVTM and CDR2 is ANQGSEA. V was trimmed by 0 bases and J by 0 bases, leaving 12 bases between them. Seattle participants joined during active infection and were tracked over time. Per the study methods: Researchers report that nucleated cell counts were estimated from reference gene primer amplification. Sequenced by immunoSEQ multiplex PCR; TCRdb stores in-frame clones only, minus some. The DNA gave D and trimming, while V, J and clone size come from that table. This sample yields some 69,000 clones, of which less than 95% are seen a single time; approximately 0.49% belongs to the top ten.

The sequence was obtained from a man aged 45-65 years with COVID-19, enrolled during active disease. Sequenced input: peripheral blood. The V gene is TRBV29-1, the J gene TRBJ2-1; a weak D match, TRBD2 (6 bases). CDR3 residues: CSVEDPGVPSYNEQFF. CDR3 nucleotide sequence: TGCAGCGTTGAAGACCCGGGAGTTCCCTCCTACAATGAGCAGTTCTTC.